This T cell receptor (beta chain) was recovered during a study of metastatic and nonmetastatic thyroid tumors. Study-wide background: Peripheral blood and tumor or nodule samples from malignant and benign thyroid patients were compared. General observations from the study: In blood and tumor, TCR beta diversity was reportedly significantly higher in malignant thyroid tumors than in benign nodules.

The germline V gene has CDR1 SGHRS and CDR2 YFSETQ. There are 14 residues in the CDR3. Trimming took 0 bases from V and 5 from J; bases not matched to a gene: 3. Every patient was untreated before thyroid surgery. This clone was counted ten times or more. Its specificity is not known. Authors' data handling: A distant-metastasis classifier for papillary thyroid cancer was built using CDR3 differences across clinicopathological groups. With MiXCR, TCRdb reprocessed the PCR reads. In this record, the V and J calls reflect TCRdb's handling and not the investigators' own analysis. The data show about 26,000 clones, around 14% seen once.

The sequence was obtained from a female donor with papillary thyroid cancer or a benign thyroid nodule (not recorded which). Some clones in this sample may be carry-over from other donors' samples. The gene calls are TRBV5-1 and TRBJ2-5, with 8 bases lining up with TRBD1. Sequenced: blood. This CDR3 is CASSLGTGRETQYF. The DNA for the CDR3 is TGCGCCAGCAGCTTGGGGACAGGGCGGGAGACCCAGTACTTC. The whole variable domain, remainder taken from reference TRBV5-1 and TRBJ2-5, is KAGVTQTPRYLIKTRGQQVTLSCSPISGHRSVSWYQQTPGQGLQFLFEYFSETQRNKGNFPGRFSGRQFSNSRSEMNVSTLELGDSALYLCASSLGTGRETQYFGPGTRLLVL.